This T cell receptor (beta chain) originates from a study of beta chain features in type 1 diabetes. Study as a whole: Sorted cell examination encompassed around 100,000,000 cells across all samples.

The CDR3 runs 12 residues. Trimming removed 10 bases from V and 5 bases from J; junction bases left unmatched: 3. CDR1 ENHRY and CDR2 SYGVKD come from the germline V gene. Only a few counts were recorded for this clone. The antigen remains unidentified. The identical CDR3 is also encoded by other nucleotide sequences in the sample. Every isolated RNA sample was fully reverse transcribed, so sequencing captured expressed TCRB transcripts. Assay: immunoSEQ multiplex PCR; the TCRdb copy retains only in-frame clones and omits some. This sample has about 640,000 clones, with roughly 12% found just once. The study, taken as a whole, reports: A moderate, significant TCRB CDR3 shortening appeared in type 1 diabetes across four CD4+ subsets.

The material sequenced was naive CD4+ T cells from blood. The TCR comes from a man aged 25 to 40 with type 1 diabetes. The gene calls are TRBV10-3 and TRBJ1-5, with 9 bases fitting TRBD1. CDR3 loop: CATGQGDQPQHF. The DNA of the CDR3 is TGTGCCACGGGACAGGGCGATCAGCCCCAGCATTTT.